Here is one T cell receptor beta chain with its context. This record comes from a study of control samples from healthy donors and cancer patients. Profiled with immunoSEQ multiplex PCR; TCRdb holds only in-frame clones, not every one. The table lists about 40,000 clones, roughly 92% of them singletons. The specimen was blood. The receptor was isolated from a woman in her forties or fifties in good health.

The CDR3 is CAIRPDRGYGNTIYF. Here the CDR3 DNA reads TGTGCCATCAGACCGGACAGGGGGTATGGAAACACCATATATTTT. The chain uses TRBV10-3 and TRBJ1-3; 10 nucleotides align to TRBD1. Looked up from germline, CDR1 is ENHRY and CDR2 is SYGVKD. The CDR3 loop spans 15 amino acids. Unmatched junction bases numbered 5, after V lost 6 bases and J lost 3 bases.